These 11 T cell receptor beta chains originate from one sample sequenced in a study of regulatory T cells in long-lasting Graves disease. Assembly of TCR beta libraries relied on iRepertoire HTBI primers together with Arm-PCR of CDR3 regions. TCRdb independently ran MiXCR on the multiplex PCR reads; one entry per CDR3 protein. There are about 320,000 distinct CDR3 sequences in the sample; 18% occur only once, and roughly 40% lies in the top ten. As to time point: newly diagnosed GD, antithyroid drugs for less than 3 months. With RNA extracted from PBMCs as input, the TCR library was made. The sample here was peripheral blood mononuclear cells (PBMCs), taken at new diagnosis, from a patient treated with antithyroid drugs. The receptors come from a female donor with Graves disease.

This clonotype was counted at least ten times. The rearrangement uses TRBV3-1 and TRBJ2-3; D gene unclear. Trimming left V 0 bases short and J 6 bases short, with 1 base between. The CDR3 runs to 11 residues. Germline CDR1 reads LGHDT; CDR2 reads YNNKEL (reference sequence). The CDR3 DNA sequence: TGTGCCAGCAGCCAAGACGATACGCAGTATTTT. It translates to CASSQDDTQYF.

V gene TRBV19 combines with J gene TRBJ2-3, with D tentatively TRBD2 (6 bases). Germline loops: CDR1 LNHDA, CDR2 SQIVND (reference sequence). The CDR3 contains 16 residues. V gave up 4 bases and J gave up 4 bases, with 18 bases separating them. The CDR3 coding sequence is TGTGCCAGTAGTAGGGACTTCCCGTTGGTGTCAGATACGCAGTATTTT. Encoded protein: CASSRDFPLVSDTQYF.

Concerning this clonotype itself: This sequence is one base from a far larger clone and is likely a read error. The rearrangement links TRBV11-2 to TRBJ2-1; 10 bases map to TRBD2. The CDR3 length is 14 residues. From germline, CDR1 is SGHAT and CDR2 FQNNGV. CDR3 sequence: CAGSPGLAANEQFF. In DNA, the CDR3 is TGTGCCGGCAGCCCTGGACTAGCGGCCAATGAGCAGTTCTTC.

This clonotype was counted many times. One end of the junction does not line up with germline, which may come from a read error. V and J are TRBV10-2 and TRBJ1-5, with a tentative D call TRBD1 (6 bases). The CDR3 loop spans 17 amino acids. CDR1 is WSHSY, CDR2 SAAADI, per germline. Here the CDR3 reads CASSESLGSGGNRPQHF. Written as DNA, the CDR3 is TGCGCCAGCAGTGAGTCTTTAGGGAGTGGGGGCAATCGGCCCCAGCATTTT.

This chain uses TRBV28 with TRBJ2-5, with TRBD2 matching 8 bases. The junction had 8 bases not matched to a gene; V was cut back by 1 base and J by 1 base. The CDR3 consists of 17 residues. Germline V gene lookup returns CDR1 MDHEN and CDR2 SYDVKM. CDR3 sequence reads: CASSLYAGGAPQETQYF. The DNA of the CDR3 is TGTGCCAGCAGTTTATACGCGGGGGGCGCACCCCAAGAGACCCAGTACTTC.

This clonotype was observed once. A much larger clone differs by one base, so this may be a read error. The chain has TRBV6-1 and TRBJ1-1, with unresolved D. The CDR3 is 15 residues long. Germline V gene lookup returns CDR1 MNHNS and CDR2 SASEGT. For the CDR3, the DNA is TGTGCCAGCAGCCGCGGACTGTCCGTGAACACTGGAGCTTTCTTT. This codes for CASSRGLSVNTGAFF.

In nucleotides, the CDR3 is TGTGCCAGCAGTTACGGGACTGGGGCCAGCACAGATACGCAGTATTTT. It specifies CASSYGTGASTDTQYF. V is TRBV6-2 or TRBV6-3 and J is TRBJ2-3, with a weak D call TRBD2 (6 bases). The CDR3 is 16 residues long. In germline, CDR1 is MNHEY, CDR2 SVGEGT. V was shortened by 2 bases and J by 0 bases, with 12 bases between the two germline ends.

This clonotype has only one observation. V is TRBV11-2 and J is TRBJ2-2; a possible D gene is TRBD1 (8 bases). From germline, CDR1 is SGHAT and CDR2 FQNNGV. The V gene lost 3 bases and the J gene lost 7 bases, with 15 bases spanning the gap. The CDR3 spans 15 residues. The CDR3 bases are TGTGCCAGCAGCTTGGGGAACAGGGGGGGCGGGGAGCTGTTTTTT. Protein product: CASSLGNRGGGELFF.

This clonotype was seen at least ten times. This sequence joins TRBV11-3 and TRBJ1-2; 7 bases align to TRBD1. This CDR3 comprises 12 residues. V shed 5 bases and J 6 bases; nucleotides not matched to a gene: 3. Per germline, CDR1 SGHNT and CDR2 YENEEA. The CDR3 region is CASSPGQNGYTF. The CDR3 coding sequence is TGTGCCAGCAGCCCGGGACAGAATGGCTACACCTTC.

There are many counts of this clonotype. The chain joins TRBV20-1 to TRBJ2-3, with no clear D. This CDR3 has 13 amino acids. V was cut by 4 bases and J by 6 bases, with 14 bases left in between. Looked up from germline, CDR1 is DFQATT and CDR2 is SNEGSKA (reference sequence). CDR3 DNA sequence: TGCAGTGCTAACTCCCCAGAGGTGGATACGCAGTATTTT. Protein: CSANSPEVDTQYF.

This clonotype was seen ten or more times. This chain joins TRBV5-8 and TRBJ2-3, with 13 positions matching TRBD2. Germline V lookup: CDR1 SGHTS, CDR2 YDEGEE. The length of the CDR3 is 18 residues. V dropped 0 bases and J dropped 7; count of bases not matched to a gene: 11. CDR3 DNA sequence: TGTGCCAGCAGCTTGGGGACTAGCGGGAGAGGGAGCAGGTATACGCAGTATTTT. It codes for CASSLGTSGRGSRYTQYF. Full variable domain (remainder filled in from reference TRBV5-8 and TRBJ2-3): EAGVTQSPTHLIKTRGQQATLRCSPISGHTSVYWYQQALGLGLQFLLWYDEGEERNRGNFPPRFSGRQFPNYSSELNVNALELEDSALYLCASSLGTSGRGSRYTQYFGPGTRLTVL.